This TCR beta chain came from a study of T-cell memory formation after mild COVID-19. Study outcomes and limitations: Whether second-wave clones peaking at day 37 were SARS-CoV-2 specific went unconfirmed.

This CDR3 is 13 amino acids long. Germline V gives CDR1 MNHEY, CDR2 SVGAGI. V dropped 2 bases and J dropped 7; count of bases not matched to a gene: 5. This clonotype was counted many times. Its antigen is currently unknown. TCRdb re-called the 5' RACE reads through MiXCR, storing one row per CDR3 protein. The data show over 45,000 distinct CDR3 sequences, 9.3% seen once. The clonotype comes from an adult woman who had mild COVID-19 (a few samples of this study predate the infection). Cell type and time point are not known. Sequences were obtained from PBMCs or a T cell subset sorted from them (not recorded which). The genes are TRBV6-5 and TRBJ2-7; 7 nucleotides align to TRBD1. The CDR3 DNA is TGTGCCAGCAGTTACGACAGGGTCCGAGAGCAGTACTTC. Amino acid sequence: CASSYDRVREQYF.